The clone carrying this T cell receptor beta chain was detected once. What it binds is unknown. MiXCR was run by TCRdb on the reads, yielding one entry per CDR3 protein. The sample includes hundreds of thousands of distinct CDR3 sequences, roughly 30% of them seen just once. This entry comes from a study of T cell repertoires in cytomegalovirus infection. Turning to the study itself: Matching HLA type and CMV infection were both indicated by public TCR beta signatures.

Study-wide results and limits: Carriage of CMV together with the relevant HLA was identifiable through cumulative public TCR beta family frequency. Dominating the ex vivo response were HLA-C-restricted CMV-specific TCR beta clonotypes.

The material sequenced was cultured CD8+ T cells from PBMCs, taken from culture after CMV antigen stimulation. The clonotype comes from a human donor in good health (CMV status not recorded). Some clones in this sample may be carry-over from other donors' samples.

CDR3 sequence reads: CARGKQPQHF. The CDR3 bases are TGTGCCAGGGGGAAGCAGCCCCAGCATTTT. The J gene is TRBJ1-5, the V gene TRBV6-1; D gene uncertain. Germline-derived CDR1 and CDR2 are MNHNS and SASEGT. Trimming removed 9 bases from V and 7 bases from J, with 7 bases in between. The CDR3 covers 10 residues.